What follows describes a single T cell receptor beta chain. Antigen unknown. This entry comes from a study of vaccination effects on CD4 cells after COVID-19. Germline CDR1 reads MNHEY; CDR2 reads SVGAGI. The V gene lost 9 bases and the J gene lost 4 bases, with 7 bases spanning the gap. The CDR3 contains 12 residues. Clones were sequenced by immunoSEQ multiplex PCR, and TCRdb holds only the in-frame ones, with some missing. The table lists about 22,000 clones, around 70% of them singletons. Sequencing followed a ViraFEST assay step that expanded antigen-specific CD4+ T cells with viral peptide pools. Isolating CD4+ T cells followed about 11 days of culture. It was two doses of either the BNT162b2 or mRNA-1273 vaccine that participants received. Vaccine recipients had no previous SARS-CoV-2 infection; their nucleocapsid antibodies were negative. Half-medium replacement with IL-2 medium occurred on days 3 and 7.

V is TRBV6-5 and J is TRBJ1-6; D is unresolved. The source is a human donor who received a COVID-19 vaccine. Sequenced material: CD4+ T cells from PBMCs cultured with HCoV-NL63 spike peptides, taken after COVID-19 vaccination. The CDR3, as DNA: TGTGCCAGTAACGGTTATAATTCACCCCTCCACTTT. This encodes CASNGYNSPLHF.